The clone carrying this T cell receptor beta chain came up a few times. What it binds is unknown. As to treatment: approximately 9-day PBMC culture with coronavirus spike peptide pools or control peptides (ViraFEST assay). Gathered ahead of the COVID-19 pandemic (2011-2018) were the CD4+ T cells of the unexposed donor. Trimming took 2 bases from V and 7 from J; bases not matched to a gene: 6. This CDR3 region has 15 residues. The Oncomine TCR Beta short-read assay sequenced DNA from cultured CD4+ T cells. TCRdb re-called the PCR reads with MiXCR, one entry per CDR3 protein. The sample carries 6,600 or so distinct CDR3 sequences, around 37% recorded once. This entry belongs to a study of vaccination and CD4 T cells after COVID-19.

The genes are TRBV12-3 or TRBV12-4 and TRBJ2-2; 8 nucleotides agree with TRBD1. The sequence was collected from a human donor in good health. The material sequenced was CD4+ T cells from blood, cultured in vitro. The CDR3 region has the DNA TGTGCCAGCAGTTTAACTCAGGGGGCCGGCGGGGAGCTGTTTTTT. This translates into CASSLTQGAGGELFF.